This T cell receptor (beta chain) is from a study of OX40 agonist ivuxolimab in advanced cancers. TCRdb keeps only in-frame clones here, not all; method: immunoSEQ multiplex PCR. The sample has over 70,000 clones, approximately 94% seen once. The V segment lost 3 bases and the J segment 3 bases; nucleotides outside the gene matches: 12. Per germline, CDR1 LGHNA and CDR2 YSLEER. The CDR3 loop spans 18 amino acids. V and J are TRBV4-3 and TRBJ1-1; the match to TRBD1 covers 11 bases. The TCR sequence derives from an adult with an advanced solid tumor such as melanoma, head and neck, liver or kidney cancer. Sequencing was performed on CD4+ or CD8+ T cells sorted from blood, taken in a trial of the OX40 agonist ivuxolimab. The CDR3 spells CASSHKRGQGGKDTEAFF. CDR3 DNA sequence: TGCGCCAGCAGCCACAAAAGGGGACAGGGGGGGAAGGACACTGAAGCTTTCTTT.